The entry below gives a single TCR beta chain sequence along with its context. Its specificity is not known. The same CDR3 is also encoded by other DNA sequences in this sample. This entry belongs to a study of shared clonotypes between healthy human individuals. General study findings and limits: Between a handful of donors, naive CD4 clonotypes were shared at a level of approximately 5%. Lower generation probabilities were found for non-shared clonotypes than for those shared by all four donors.

Libraries were prepared by immunoSEQ multiplex PCR; TCRdb keeps only in-frame clonotypes and omits some of them. The top ten hold roughly 0.34% of the sample, which has 2 million to 2.5 million clones, roughly 90% seen once. Germline CDR1 reads MDHEN; CDR2 reads SYDVKM. This CDR3 has 15 residues. V was trimmed by 1 base and J by 4 bases, leaving 8 bases between them. Sequenced sample: naive CD4+ T cells from PBMCs. Subset specified: CD45RA+ positively selected. The clonotype comes from a man aged 18-30 years in good health. Some clones in this sample may be carry-over from other donors' samples. The chain links TRBV28 to TRBJ2-6, with a weak D call TRBD2 (5 bases). The CDR3: CASSLSGSGANVLTF. The CDR3 DNA reads TGTGCCAGCAGTTTATCGGGGTCAGGGGCCAACGTCCTGACTTTC.